A selection of T cell receptor beta chains follows, all from one sample in a study of blood T cell repertoires in COVID-19. Measured with immunoSEQ multiplex PCR; TCRdb has only the in-frame clones, and not every one. Here the sample spans under 150,000 clones, 70% to 90% being singletons. Sequencing was carried out using peripheral blood. The source of these receptors is a woman between 50 and 59 years old with acute or convalescent COVID-19. Each CDR3 is given with its conserved first and last residue. The order of the fields is CDR3 protein, J gene, V gene.

CASSQVISTGQPQHF	TRBJ1-5	TRBV4-1
CASSLTSGGSYEQYF	TRBJ2-7	TRBV28
CASTSGSVSGNTIYF	TRBJ1-3	TRBV25-1
CAISESYGGGARGTEAFF	TRBJ1-1	TRBV10-3
CASTVKQGRTDTQYF	TRBJ2-3	TRBV2
CASSSHRDRADNEQFF	TRBJ2-1	TRBV9
CASSERAWYGYTF	TRBJ1-2	TRBV2
CASSTGQFSYEQYF	TRBJ2-7	TRBV19
CATSRPGRINQPQHF	TRBJ1-5	TRBV15
CASSFRGNTEAFF	TRBJ1-1	TRBV27
CASSLSPDYEQYF	TRBJ2-7	TRBV28
CASSYRNGELFF	TRBJ2-2	TRBV12-3/TRBV12-4
CASSQRFGSSYNEQFF	TRBJ2-1	TRBV3-1/TRBV3-2
CASSLGYLANYGYTF	TRBJ1-2	TRBV13
CASSPSGGEYEKLFF	TRBJ1-4	TRBV19
CASSPGTGGGGYTF	TRBJ1-2	TRBV7-8
CASNFKRNQSPQHF	TRBJ1-5	TRBV2
CASSFSASRETQYF	TRBJ2-5	TRBV27
CASSLSQAGNTDTQYF	TRBJ2-3	TRBV7-2
CASSVGLAGGRGDTQYF	TRBJ2-3	TRBV5-4
CASRNMGQGDYNYGYTF	TRBJ1-2	TRBV28
CASSLEGSPNNQPQHF	TRBJ1-5	TRBV5-1
CASSLSLTSGEQYF	TRBJ2-7	TRBV7-9
CAWSRTGGEPQHF	TRBJ1-5	TRBV30
CASSQEGENTEAFF	TRBJ1-1	TRBV4-3
CASSMVGYRERNTEAFF	TRBJ1-1	TRBV14
CAISGQVDQPQHF	TRBJ1-5	TRBV10-3
CASRSRHRVSTDTQYF	TRBJ2-3	TRBV5-1
CASSMTSGSTDTQYF	TRBJ2-3	TRBV19
CAIPMTGLGNTIYF	TRBJ1-3	TRBV10-3
CASSNSEEGETQYF	TRBJ2-5	TRBV7-9
CASSQRQGSYNSPLHF	TRBJ1-6	TRBV27
CASSGGRTSNEQFF	TRBJ2-1	TRBV10-1
CASSFGTVPTNEAFF	TRBJ1-1	TRBV28
CASSSPQGWDYGYTF	TRBJ1-2	TRBV28
CASSPGQGIGETQYF	TRBJ2-5	TRBV28